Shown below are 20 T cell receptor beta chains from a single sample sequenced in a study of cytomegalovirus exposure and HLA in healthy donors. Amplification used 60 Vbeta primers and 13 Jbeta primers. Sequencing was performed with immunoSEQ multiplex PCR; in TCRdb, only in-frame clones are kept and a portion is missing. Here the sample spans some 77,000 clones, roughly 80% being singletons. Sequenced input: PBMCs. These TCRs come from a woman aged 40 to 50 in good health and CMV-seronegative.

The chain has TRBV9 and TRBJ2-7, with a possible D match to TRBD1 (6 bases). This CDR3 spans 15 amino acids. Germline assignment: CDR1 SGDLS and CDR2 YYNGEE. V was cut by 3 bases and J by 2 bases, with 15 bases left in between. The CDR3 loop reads CASSARAGTTYEQYF. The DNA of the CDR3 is TGTGCCAGCAGCGCTCGGGCCGGGACAACCTACGAGCAGTACTTC. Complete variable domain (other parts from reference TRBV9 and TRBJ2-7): DSGVTQTPKHLITATGQRVTLRCSPRSGDLSVYWYQQSLDQGLQFLIQYYNGEERAKGNILERFSAQQFPDLHSELNLSSLELGDSALYFCASSARAGTTYEQYFGPGTRLTVT.

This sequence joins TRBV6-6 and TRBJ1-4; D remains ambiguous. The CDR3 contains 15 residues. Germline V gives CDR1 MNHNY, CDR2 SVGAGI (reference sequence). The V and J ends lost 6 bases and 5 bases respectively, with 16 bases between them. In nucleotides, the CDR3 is TGTGCCAGCAGCCGTGCGGACGGACTGAATGAAAAACTGTTTTTT. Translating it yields CASSRADGLNEKLFF.

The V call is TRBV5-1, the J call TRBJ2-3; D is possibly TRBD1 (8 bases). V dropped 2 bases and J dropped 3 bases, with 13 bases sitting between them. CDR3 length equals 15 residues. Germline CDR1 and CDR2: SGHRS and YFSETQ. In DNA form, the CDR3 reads TGCGCCAGCAGCTTAGAACAGGGGGGGACAGATACGCAGTATTTT. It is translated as CASSLEQGGTDTQYF.

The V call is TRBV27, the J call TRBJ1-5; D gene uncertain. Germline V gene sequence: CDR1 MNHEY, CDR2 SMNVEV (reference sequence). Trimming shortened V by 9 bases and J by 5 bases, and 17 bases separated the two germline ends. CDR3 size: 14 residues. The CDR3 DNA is TGTGCCAGTCGGAACTCGGGTGAGGATCAGCCCCAGCATTTT. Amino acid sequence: CASRNSGEDQPQHF.

The CDR3 DNA sequence: TGCGCCAGCAGTGAGGCGGGAGTCGGAAACACCATATATTTT. Translating gives CASSEAGVGNTIYF. The J gene is TRBJ1-3, the V gene TRBV10-2; no reliable D call. The CDR3 sequence is 14 residues long. Trimming pared 2 bases from V and 4 bases from J, leaving 9 bases between. The germline V gene has CDR1 WSHSY and CDR2 SAAADI.

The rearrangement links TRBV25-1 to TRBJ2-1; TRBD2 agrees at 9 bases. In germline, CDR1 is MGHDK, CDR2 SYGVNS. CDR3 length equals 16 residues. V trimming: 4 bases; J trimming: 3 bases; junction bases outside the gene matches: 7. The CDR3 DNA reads TGTGCCAGCAGTGGGCACGGGACTAGCATCTACAATGAGCAGTTCTTC. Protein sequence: CASSGHGTSIYNEQFF.

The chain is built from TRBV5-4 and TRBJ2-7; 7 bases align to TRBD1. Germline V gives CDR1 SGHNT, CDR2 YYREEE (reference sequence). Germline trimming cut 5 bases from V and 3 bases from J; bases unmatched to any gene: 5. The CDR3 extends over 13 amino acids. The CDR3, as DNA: TGTGCCAGCAGGGATCAGGGGGACTACGAGCAGTACTTC. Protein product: CASRDQGDYEQYF.

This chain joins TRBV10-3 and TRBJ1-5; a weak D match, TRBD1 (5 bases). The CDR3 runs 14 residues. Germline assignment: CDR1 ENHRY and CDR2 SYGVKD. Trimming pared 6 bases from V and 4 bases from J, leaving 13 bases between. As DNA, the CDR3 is TGTGCCATCAGCCCTAGGGAGGGGAATCAGCCCCAGCATTTT. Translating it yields CAISPREGNQPQHF.

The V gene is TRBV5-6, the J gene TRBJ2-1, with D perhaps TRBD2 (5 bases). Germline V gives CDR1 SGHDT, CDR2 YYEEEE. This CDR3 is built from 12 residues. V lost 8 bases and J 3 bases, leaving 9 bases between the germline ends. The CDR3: CARDSNYNEQFF. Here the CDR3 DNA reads TGTGCCAGGGACTCCAACTACAATGAGCAGTTCTTC.

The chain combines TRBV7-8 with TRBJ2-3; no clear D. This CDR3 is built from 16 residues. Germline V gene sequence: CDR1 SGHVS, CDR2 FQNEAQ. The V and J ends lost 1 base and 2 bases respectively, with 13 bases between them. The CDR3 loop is CASSLGRSGYTDTQYF. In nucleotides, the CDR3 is TGTGCCAGCAGCTTAGGCCGTTCAGGATACACAGATACGCAGTATTTT. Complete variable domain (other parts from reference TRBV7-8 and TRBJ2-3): GAGVSQSPRYKVAKRGQDVALRCDPISGHVSLFWYQQALGQGPEFLTYFQNEAQLDKSGLPSDRFFAERPEGSVSTLKIQRTQQEDSAVYLCASSLGRSGYTDTQYFGPGTRLTVL.

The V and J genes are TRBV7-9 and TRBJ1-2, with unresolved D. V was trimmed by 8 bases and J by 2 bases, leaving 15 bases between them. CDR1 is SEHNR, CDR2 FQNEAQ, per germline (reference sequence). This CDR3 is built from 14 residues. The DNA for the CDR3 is TGTGCCAGCGGACTAGGGCGGAACAACTATGGCTACACCTTC. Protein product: CASGLGRNNYGYTF.

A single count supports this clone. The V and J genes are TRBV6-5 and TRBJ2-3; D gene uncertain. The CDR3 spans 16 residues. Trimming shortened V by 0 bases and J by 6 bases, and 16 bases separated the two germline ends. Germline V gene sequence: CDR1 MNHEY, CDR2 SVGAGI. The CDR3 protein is CASSYSHVGVVDTQYF. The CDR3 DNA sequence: TGTGCCAGCAGTTACTCGCACGTCGGTGTGGTGGATACGCAGTATTTT.

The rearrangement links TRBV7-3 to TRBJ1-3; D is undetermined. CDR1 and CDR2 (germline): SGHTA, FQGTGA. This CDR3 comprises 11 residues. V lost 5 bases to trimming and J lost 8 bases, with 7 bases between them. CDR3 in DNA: TGTGCCAGCAGCGCGGGCGACACCATATATTTT. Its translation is CASSAGDTIYF.

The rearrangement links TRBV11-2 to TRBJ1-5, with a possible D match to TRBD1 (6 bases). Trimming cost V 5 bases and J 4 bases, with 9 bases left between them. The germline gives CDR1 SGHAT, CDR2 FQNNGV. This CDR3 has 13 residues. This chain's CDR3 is CASSPTGNQPQHF. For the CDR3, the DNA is TGTGCCAGCAGCCCGACAGGAAATCAGCCCCAGCATTTT. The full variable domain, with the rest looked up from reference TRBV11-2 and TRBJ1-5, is EAGVAQSPRYKIIEKRQSVAFWCNPISGHATLYWYQQILGQGPKLLIQFQNNGVVDDSQLPKDRFSAERLKGVDSTLKIQPAKLEDSAVYLCASSPTGNQPQHFGDGTRLSIL.

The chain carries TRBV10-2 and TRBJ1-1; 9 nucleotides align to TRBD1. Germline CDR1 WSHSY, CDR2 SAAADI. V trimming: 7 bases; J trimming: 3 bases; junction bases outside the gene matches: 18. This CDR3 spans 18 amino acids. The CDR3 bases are TGCGCCAGCACACTCACCGGGACAGGGAGTTCTTTCGACACTGAAGCTTTCTTT. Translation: CASTLTGTGSSFDTEAFF.

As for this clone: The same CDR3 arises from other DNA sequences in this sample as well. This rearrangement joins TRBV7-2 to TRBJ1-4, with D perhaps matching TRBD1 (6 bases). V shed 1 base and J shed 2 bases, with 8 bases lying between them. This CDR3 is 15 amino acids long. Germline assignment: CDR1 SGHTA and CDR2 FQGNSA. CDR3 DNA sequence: TGTGCCAGCAGCTTAGTAGGGGGTACTAATGAAAAACTGTTTTTT. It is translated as CASSLVGGTNEKLFF.

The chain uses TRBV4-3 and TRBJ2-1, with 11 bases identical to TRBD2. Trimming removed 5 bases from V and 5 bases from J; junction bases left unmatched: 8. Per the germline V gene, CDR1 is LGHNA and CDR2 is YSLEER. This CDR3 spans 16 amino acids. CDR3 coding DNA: TGCGCCAGCAGCAACGAACTAGCGGGAGTTAACAATGAGCAGTTCTTC. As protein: CASSNELAGVNNEQFF.

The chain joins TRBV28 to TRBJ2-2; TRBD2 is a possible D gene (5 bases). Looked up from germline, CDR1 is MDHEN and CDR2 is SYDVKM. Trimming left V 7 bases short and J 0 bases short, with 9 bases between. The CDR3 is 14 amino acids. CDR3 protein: CASTRSANTGELFF. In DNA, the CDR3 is TGTGCCAGCACCCGTAGCGCGAACACCGGGGAGCTGTTTTTT.

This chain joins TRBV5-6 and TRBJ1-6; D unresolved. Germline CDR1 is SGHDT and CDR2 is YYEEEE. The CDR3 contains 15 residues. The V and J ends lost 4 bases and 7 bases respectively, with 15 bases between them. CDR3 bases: TGTGCCAGCAGCCCGTCGCACACCCAGAATTCACCCCTCCACTTT. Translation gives CASSPSHTQNSPLHF.

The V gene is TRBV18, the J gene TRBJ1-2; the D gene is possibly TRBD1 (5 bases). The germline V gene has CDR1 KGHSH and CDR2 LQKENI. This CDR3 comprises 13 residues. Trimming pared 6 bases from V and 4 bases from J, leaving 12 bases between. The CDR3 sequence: CASSPDSLYGYTF. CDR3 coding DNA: TGTGCCAGCTCGCCCGACAGCCTCTATGGCTACACCTTC.